The 7 T cell receptor beta chains below all came from one sample that was sequenced in a study of tumor-infiltrating lymphocytes in oesophageal squamous cell carcinoma. TCRdb redid the calling of the PCR reads with MiXCR, one entry per CDR3 protein. The table shows approximately 12,000 distinct CDR3 sequences, with over 50% occurring only once. The material sequenced was esophageal tumor tissue. Receptors originate from a male donor with esophageal squamous cell carcinoma.

This clonotype was found a few times. J is TRBJ1-6 and V is TRBV7-6, with TRBD1 matching over 10 bases. Unmatched junction bases numbered 5, after V lost 6 bases and J lost 6 bases. The CDR3 is 15 amino acids. Germline V gives CDR1 SGHVS, CDR2 FNYEAQ. Here the CDR3 reads CASRSGQGVNSPLHF. The CDR3 bases are TGTGCCAGCAGATCCGGACAGGGGGTTAATTCACCCCTCCACTTT.

This clonotype was observed a few times. The chain combines TRBV7-8 with TRBJ2-1; 9 positions agree with TRBD1. The CDR3 is made up of 14 amino acids. Germline loops: CDR1 SGHVS, CDR2 FQNEAQ. V lost 4 bases, J lost 5 bases, and 3 bases stayed unmatched. For the CDR3, the DNA is TGTGCCAGCAGCTACCGGACAGGGGACAATGAGCAGTTCTTC. It encodes CASSYRTGDNEQFF.

V usage is TRBV12-3 or TRBV12-4 and J usage is TRBJ2-7; TRBD2 is a possible D gene (5 bases). With the DNA end fitting TRBJ2-1 better, the J assignment may be wrong. This CDR3 region has 14 residues. The CDR3 is CASGSAFSYNEQFF. For the CDR3, the DNA is TGTGCCAGCGGGAGCGCCTTCTCCTACAATGAGCAGTTCTTC.

The rearrangement joins TRBV7-2 to TRBJ2-4; D gene unclear. The DNA end is more similar to TRBJ2-7, so the J call may be wrong. The V gene's germline CDR1 is SGHTA and CDR2 FQGNSA. The CDR3 sequence is 15 residues long. CDR3 amino acids: CASSLVGGTRYEQYF. For the CDR3, the DNA is TGTGCCAGCAGCTTAGTCGGCGGAACTCGGTACGAGCAGTACTTC.

With respect to this clonotype: The limits of the CDR3 on the DNA are not certain, so only TCRdb's listed CDR3 is given. The genes are TRBV7-3 and TRBJ2-6; the DNA was not used to check the table's D call, TRBD2. The germline V gene encodes CDR1 SGHTA and CDR2 FQGTGA. Inclusive of both ends, the CDR3 amounts to 17 amino acids. CDR3 region: CASSGNGTSRGDPVLRF.

This clonotype came up once. The chain employs TRBV7-3 and TRBJ2-2, with 10 positions matching TRBD1. Germline V lookup: CDR1 SGHTA, CDR2 FQGTGA. The CDR3 runs 17 residues. V was clipped by 5 bases and J by 7 bases; unmatched bases: 13. CDR3 nucleotide sequence: TGTGCCAGCAGCCCGAGGGCGACAGGGGGCCATGGCGGGGAGCTGTTTTTT. As protein: CASSPRATGGHGGELFF.

This sequence joins TRBV10-3 and TRBJ2-3; D is possibly TRBD1 (6 bases). Germline CDR1 reads ENHRY; CDR2 reads SYGVKD. V lost 0 bases and J 0 bases, leaving 16 bases between the germline ends. The CDR3 runs 18 residues. CDR3 amino acids: CAISESIFTGSSTDTQYF. CDR3 coding DNA: TGTGCCATCAGTGAGTCTATTTTTACAGGGTCCAGCACAGATACGCAGTATTTT.